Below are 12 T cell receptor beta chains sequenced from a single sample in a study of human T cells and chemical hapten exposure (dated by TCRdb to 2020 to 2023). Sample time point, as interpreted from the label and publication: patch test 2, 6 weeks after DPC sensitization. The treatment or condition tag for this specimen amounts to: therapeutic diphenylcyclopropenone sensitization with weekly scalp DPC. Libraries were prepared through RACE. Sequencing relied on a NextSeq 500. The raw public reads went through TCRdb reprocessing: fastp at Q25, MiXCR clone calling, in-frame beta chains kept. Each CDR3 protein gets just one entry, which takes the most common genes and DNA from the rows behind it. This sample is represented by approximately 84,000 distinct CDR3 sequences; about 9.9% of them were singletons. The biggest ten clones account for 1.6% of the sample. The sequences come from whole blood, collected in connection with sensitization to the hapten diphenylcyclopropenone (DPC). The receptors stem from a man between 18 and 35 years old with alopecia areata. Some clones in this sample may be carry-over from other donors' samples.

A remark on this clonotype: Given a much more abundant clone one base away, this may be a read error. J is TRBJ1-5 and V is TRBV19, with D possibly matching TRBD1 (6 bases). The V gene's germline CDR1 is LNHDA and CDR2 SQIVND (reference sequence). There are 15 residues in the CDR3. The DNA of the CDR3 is TGTGCCGGTAGTTCCGAACGGACAGGCAATCAGCCCCAGCATTTT. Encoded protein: CAGSSERTGNQPQHF.

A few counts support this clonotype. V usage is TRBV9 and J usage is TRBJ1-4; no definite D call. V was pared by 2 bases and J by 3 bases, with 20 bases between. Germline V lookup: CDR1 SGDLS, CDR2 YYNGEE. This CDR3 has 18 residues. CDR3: CASSVGPGSYVANEKLFF. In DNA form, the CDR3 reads TGTGCCAGCAGCGTCGGTCCAGGCTCTTATGTAGCTAATGAAAAACTGTTTTTT.

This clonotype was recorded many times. This CDR3 is CSAAEPGTGVQDEQFF. CDR3 nucleotide sequence: TGCAGTGCCGCCGAACCCGGGACAGGGGTACAGGATGAGCAGTTCTTC. The rearrangement uses TRBV20-1 and TRBJ2-1; TRBD1 matches 10 bases. Looked up from germline, CDR1 is DFQATT and CDR2 is SNEGSKA (reference sequence). After removal of 6 bases from V and 8 bases from J, the junction contained 16 bases not matched to a gene. The CDR3 is made up of 16 amino acids.

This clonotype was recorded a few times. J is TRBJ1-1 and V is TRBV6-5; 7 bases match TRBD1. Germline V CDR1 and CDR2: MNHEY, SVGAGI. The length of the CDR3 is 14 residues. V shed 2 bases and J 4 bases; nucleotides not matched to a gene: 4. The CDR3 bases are TGTGCCAGCAGTTACGACAGGGAGTCCACTGAAGCTTTCTTT. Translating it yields CASSYDRESTEAFF.

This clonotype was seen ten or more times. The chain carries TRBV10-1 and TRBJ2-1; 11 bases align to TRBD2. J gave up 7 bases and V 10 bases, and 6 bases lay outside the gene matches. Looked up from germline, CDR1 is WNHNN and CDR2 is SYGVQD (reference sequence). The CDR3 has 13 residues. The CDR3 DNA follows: TGCGCCACCGGAGCTAGCGGGGGGAATGAGCAGTTCTTC. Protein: CATGASGGNEQFF.

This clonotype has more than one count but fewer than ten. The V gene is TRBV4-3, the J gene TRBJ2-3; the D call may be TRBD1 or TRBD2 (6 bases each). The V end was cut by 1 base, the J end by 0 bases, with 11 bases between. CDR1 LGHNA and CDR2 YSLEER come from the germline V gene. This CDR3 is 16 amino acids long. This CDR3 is CASSQGLGGSTDTQYF. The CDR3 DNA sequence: TGCGCCAGCAGCCAAGGTTTAGGGGGGAGCACAGATACGCAGTATTTT.

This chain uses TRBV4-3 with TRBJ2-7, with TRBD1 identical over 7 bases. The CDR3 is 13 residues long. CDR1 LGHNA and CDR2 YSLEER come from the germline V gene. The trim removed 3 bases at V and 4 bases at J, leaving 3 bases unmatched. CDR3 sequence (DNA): TGCGCCAGCAGCCACGGACAGGAATACGAGCAGTACTTC. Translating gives CASSHGQEYEQYF.

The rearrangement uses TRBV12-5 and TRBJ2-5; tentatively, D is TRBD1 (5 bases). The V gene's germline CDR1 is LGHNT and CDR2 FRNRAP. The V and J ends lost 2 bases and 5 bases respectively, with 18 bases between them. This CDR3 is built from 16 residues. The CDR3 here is CASGLSTGAGKETQYF. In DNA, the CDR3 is TGTGCTAGTGGTTTGTCCACTGGGGCAGGGAAGGAGACCCAGTACTTC.

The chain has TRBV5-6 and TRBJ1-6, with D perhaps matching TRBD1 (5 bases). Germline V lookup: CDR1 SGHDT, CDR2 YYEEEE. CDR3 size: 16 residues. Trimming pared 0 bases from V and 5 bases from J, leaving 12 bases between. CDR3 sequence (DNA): TGTGCCAGCAGCTTGGTAGCCGGGGGTAATAATTCACCCCTCCACTTT. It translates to CASSLVAGGNNSPLHF.

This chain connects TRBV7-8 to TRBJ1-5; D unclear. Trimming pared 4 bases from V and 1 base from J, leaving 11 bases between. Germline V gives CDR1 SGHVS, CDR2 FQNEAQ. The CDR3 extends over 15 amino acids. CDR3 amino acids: CASSSRVGSNQPQHF. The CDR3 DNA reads TGTGCCAGCAGCTCCCGGGTAGGCAGCAATCAGCCCCAGCATTTT.

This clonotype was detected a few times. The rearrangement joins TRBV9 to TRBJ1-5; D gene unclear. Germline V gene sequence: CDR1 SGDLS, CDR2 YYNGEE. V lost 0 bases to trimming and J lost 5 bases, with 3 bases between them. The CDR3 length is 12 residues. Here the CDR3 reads CASSVGDQPQHF. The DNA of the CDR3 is TGTGCCAGCAGCGTAGGGGATCAGCCCCAGCATTTT.

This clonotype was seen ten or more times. CDR3 nucleotide sequence: TGTGCCAGCAGCCGGGGAGACTCACCCCTCCACTTT. This encodes CASSRGDSPLHF. V gene TRBV6-2 or TRBV6-3 combines with J gene TRBJ1-6; D gene ambiguous. Germline-derived CDR1 and CDR2 are MNHEY and SVGEGT. Trimming took off 6 bases at V and 10 bases at J, with 10 bases between the two ends. The CDR3 is 12 amino acids.